This T cell receptor beta chain was recorded in a study of CD8 T cells in Susac syndrome. General study points: Expansion of clones was not seen in the CD4+ T cell repertoires of Susac syndrome.

An amount of RNA that ranged from roughly 0.45 to 1 ug was reverse transcribed with random hexamers. TCRdb reanalysed the immunoSEQ multiplex PCR reads using MiXCR and keeps one entry per CDR3 protein. The sample has under 150,000 distinct CDR3 sequences; roughly 94% are singletons. V was trimmed by 6 bases and J by 2 bases, leaving 5 bases between them. The CDR3 covers 12 residues. Germline V lookup: CDR1 KGHDR, CDR2 SFDVKD. TEMRA cells were FACS-enriched, unlike CD8+ and CD4+ T cells, which were negatively isolated. Concerning this clonotype itself: Its antigen is unidentified.

This chain uses TRBV24-1 with TRBJ2-3; D call uncertain. The source is a human donor with Susac syndrome. Source material: CD4+ T cells from PBMCs. CDR3 region: CATSYSTDTQYF. CDR3 nucleotides: TGTGCCACCAGTTACTCCACAGATACGCAGTATTTT.